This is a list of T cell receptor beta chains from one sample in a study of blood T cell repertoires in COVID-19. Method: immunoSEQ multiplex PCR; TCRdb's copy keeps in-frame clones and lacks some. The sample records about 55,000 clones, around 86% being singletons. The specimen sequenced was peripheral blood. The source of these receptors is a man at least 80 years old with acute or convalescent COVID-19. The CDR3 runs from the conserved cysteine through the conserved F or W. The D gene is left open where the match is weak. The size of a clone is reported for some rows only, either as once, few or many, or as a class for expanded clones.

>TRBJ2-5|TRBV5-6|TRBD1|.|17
TGTGCCAGCAGTTCTACCGGGACAGGGGCCTCCGTCGAGACCCAGTACTTC
CASSSTGTGASVETQYF
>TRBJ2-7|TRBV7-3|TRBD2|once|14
TGTGCCAGCAGCTTATCTAGCGGGGCCGACGAGCAGTACTTC
CASSLSSGADEQYF
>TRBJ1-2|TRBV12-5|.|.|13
TGTGCTAGTGGCGCCAGCGGGGGATATGGCTACACCTTC
CASGASGGYGYTF
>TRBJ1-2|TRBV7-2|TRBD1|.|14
TGTGCCAGCAGCTTGGAGGGGGCGGACTATGGCTACACCTTC
CASSLEGADYGYTF
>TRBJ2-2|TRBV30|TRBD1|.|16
TGTGCCTCCCACCAGGGGGCCTATGCGAACACCGGGGAGCTGTTTTTT
CASHQGAYANTGELFF
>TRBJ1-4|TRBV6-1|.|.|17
TGTGCCAGCAGTGAAGCGCTGTCAGGGAGGTCTAATGAAAAACTGTTTTTT
CASSEALSGRSNEKLFF
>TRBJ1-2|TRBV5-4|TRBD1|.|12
TGTGCCAGCAGCTCGACAGGGGTCGGCTACACCTTC
CASSSTGVGYTF
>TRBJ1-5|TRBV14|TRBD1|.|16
TGTGCCAGCAGCCAAGAAACAGGGGGCGCGTATCAGCCCCAGCATTTT
CASSQETGGAYQPQHF
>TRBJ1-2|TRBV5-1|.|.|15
TGCGCCAGCAGCGGTTCGACAGGCTTAAACTATGGCTACACCTTC
CASSGSTGLNYGYTF
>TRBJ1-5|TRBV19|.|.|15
TGTGCCAGTATGGTTTGGCGGGGAATAGATCAGCCCCAGCATTTT
CASMVWRGIDQPQHF
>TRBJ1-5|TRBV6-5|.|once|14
TGTGCCAGCAGCCTGACAGTTAGCAATCAGCCCCAGCATTTT
CASSLTVSNQPQHF
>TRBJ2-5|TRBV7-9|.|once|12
TGTGCCAGCAGCTTTCTAGGAGAGACCCAGTACTTC
CASSFLGETQYF
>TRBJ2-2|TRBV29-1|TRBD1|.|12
TGCAGCGCTCGGACAGGGTCCGGGGAGCTGTTTTTT
CSARTGSGELFF
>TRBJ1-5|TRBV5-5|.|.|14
TGTGCCAGCAGCTCCTCTTCCAGCAATCAGCCCCAGCATTTT
CASSSSSSNQPQHF
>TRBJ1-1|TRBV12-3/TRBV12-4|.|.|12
TGTGCCAGCAGTTTACTACAGCTTGAAGCTTTCTTT
CASSLLQLEAFF
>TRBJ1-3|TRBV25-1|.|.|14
TGTGCCAGCAGCCCCGGGACACCTGGAAACACCATATATTTT
CASSPGTPGNTIYF
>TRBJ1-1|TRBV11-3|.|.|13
TGTGCCAGCTCACAGGGTATGTTGACTGAAGCTTTCTTT
CASSQGMLTEAFF
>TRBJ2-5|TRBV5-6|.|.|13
TGTGCCAGCAACTTAGGGGGACGGGAGACCCAGTACTTC
CASNLGGRETQYF
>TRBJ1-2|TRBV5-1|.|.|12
TGCGCCAGCCGTGAACAGAACTATGGCTACACCTTC
CASREQNYGYTF
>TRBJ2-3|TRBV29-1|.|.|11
TGCAGCGTCCTGGGGGCTAGGGCGCAGTATTTT
CSVLGARAQYF
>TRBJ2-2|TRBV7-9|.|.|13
TGTGCCCGCGGGGCAGGGGGAACCGGGGAGCTGTTTTTT
CARGAGGTGELFF
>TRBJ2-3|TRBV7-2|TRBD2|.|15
TGTGCCAGCAGCTCAAGCGGGGGGCCCCCAGATACGCAGTATTTT
CASSSSGGPPDTQYF
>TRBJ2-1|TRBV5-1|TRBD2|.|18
TGCGCCAGCAGCGGGGCAGGGGTAGCGGGGAACTCCTACAATGAGCAGTTCTTC
CASSGAGVAGNSYNEQFF
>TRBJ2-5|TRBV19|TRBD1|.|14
TGTGCCAGTAGTTATACAGGGGGCTGGAAGACCCAGTACTTC
CASSYTGGWKTQYF
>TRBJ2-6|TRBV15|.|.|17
TGTGCCACCAGGAGGGGGGGGACCTCCTCTGGGGCCAACGTCCTGACTTTC
CATRRGGTSSGANVLTF
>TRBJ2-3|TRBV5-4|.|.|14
TGTGCCAGCGCAGCGAGCTCTAGCACAGATACGCAGTATTTT
CASAASSSTDTQYF
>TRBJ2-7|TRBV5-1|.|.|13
TGCGCCAGCAGCCTGAACTACCCCTACGAGCAGTACTTC
CASSLNYPYEQYF
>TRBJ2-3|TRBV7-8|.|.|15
TGTGCCAGCAGCTTAGGAGCGAGGAGCACAGATACGCAGTATTTT
CASSLGARSTDTQYF
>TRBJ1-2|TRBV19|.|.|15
TGTGCCAGTACTGGGGGATCAGGGGAGGGCTATGGCTACACCTTC
CASTGGSGEGYGYTF